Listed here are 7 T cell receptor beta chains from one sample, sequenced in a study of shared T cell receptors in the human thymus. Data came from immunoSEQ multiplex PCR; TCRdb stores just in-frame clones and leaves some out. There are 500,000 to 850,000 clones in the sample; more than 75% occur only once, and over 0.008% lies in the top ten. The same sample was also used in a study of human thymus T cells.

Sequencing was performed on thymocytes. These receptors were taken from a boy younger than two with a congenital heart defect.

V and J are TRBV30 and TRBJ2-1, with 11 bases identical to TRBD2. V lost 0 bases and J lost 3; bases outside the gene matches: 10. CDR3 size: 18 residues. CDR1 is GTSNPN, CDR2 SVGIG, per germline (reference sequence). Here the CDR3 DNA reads TGTGCCTGGAGTGTAGAGGGACAACTAGCGGGGGTCTACAATGAGCAGTTCTTC. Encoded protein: CAWSVEGQLAGVYNEQFF.

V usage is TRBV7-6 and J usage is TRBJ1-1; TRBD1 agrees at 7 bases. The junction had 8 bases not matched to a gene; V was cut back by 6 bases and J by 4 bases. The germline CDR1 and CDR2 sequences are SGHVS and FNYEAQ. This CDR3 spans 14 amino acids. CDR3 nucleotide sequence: TGTGCCAGCAGTTCTACAGGGGATGGCACTGAAGCTTTCTTT. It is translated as CASSSTGDGTEAFF.

The DNA of the CDR3 is TGCAGCGTTGGAGACCCTCCCCGAGCTTTCTTT. Protein product: CSVGDPPRAFF. The chain is built from TRBV29-1 and TRBJ1-1; D not certain. V was cut by 4 bases and J by 10 bases, with 13 bases left in between. The germline CDR1 and CDR2 sequences are SQVTM and ANQGSEA. The CDR3 runs to 11 residues.

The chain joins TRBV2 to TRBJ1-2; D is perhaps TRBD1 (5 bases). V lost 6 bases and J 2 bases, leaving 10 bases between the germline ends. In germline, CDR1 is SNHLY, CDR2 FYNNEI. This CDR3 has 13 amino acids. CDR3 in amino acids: CASRGGRNYGYTF. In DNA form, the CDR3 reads TGTGCCAGCAGGGGGGGACGAAACTATGGCTACACCTTC.

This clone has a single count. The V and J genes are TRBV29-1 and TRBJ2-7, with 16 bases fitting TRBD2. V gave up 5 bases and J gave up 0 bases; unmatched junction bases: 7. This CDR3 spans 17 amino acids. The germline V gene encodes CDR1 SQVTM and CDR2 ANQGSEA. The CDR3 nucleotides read TGCAGCGTTCGGGGACTAGCGGGAGGGCCCAGCTCCTACGAGCAGTACTTC. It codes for CSVRGLAGGPSSYEQYF.

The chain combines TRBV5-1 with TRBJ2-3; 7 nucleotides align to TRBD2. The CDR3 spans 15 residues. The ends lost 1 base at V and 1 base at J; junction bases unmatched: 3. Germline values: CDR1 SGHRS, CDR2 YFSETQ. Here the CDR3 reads CASSLRREGTDTQYF. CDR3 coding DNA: TGCGCCAGCAGCTTGCGTCGGGAGGGCACAGATACGCAGTATTTT. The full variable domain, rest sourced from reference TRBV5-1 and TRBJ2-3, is KAGVTQTPRYLIKTRGQQVTLSCSPISGHRSVSWYQQTPGQGLQFLFEYFSETQRNKGNFPGRFSGRQFSNSRSEMNVSTLELGDSALYLCASSLRREGTDTQYFGPGTRLTVL.

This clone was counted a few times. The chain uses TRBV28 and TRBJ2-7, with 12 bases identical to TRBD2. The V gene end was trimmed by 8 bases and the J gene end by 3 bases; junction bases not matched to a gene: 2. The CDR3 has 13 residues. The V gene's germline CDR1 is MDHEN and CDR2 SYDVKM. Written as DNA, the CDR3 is TGTGCCAGCGGACTAGCGGGAATCTACGAGCAGTACTTC. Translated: CASGLAGIYEQYF.